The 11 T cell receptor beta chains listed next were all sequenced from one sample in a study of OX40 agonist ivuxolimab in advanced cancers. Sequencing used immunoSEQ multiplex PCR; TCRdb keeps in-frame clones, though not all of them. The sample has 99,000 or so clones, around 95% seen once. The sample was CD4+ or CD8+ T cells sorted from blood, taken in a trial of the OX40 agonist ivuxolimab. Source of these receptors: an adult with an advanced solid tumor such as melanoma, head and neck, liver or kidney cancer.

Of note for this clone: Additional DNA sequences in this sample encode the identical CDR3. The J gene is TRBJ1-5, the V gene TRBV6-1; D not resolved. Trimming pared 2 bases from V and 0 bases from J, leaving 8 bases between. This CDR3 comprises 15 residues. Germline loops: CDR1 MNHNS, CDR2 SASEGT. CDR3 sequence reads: CASSEFGGSNQPQHF. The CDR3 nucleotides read TGTGCCAGCAGTGAATTCGGCGGTAGCAATCAGCCCCAGCATTTT.

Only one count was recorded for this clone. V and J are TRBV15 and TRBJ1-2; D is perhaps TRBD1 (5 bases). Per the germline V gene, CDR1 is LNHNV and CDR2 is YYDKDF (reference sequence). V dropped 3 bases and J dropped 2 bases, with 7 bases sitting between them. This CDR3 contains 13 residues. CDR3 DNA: TGTGCCACCAGCAGGGACACCAACTATGGCTACACCTTC. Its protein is CATSRDTNYGYTF.

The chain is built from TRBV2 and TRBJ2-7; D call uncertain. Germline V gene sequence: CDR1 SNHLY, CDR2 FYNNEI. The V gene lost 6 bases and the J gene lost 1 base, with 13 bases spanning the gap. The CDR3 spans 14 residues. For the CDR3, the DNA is TGTGCCAGCAGCGCTAGGGCAGAATCCTACGAGCAGTACTTC. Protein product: CASSARAESYEQYF. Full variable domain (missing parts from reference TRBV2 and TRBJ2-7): EPEVTQTPSHQVTQMGQEVILRCVPISNHLYFYWYRQILGQKVEFLVSFYNNEISEKSEIFDDQFSVERPDGSNFTLKIRSTKLEDSAMYFCASSARAESYEQYFGPGTRLTVT.

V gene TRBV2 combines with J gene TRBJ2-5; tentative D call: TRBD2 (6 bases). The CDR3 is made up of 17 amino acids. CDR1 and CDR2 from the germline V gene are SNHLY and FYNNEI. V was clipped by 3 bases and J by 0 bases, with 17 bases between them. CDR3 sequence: CASSDVAAGGDQETQYF. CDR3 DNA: TGTGCCAGCAGTGATGTGGCGGCCGGAGGGGACCAAGAGACCCAGTACTTC.

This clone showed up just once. The CDR3, as DNA: TGTGCCAGCAGCTTGGAATCCTTCGGGACAGGGGAATCACCCCTCCACTTT. Translated: CASSLESFGTGESPLHF. V usage is TRBV5-5 and J usage is TRBJ1-6, with TRBD1 identical over 10 bases. The germline gives CDR1 SGHKS, CDR2 YYEKEE (reference sequence). V dropped 0 bases and J dropped 10; count of bases not matched to a gene: 10. CDR3 size: 17 residues.

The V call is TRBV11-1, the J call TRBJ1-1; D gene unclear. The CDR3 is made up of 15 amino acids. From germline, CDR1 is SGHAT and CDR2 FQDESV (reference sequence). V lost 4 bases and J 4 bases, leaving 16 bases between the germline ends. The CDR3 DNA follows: TGTGCCAGCAGCTCCCCGGTGGGGAGCGTCACTGAAGCTTTCTTT. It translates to CASSSPVGSVTEAFF.

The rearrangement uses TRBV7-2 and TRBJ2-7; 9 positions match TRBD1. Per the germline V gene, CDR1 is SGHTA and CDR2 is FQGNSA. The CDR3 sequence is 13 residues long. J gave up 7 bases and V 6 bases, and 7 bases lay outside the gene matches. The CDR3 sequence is CASRQRTGAEQYF. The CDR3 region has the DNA TGTGCCAGCAGGCAGCGGACAGGGGCGGAGCAGTACTTC.

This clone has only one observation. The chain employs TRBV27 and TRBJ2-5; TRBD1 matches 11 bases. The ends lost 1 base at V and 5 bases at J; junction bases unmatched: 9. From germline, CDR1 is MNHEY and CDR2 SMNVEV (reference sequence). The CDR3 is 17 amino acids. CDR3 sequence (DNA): TGTGCCAGCAGTTTATACGGGGACAGGGGGGGGCTCGAGACCCAGTACTTC. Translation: CASSLYGDRGGLETQYF.

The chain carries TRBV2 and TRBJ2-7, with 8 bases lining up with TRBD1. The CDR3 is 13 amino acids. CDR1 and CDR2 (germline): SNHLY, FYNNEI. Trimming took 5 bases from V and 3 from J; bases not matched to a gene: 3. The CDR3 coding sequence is TGTGCCAGCAGTCTTGGACAGGGCTACGAGCAGTACTTC. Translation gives CASSLGQGYEQYF.

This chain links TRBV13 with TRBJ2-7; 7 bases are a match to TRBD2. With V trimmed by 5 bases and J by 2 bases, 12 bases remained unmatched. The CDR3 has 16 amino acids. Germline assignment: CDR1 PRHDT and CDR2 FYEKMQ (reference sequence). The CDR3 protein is CASSPRGGAPPYEQYF. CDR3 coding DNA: TGTGCCAGCAGCCCCCGGGGAGGGGCGCCCCCCTACGAGCAGTACTTC.

The CDR3 sequence: CSVRKGGYEQYF. The CDR3, as DNA: TGCAGCGTTCGTAAGGGAGGCTACGAGCAGTACTTC. V is TRBV29-1 and J is TRBJ2-7; a weak D match, TRBD2 (6 bases). Between the trimmed V and J ends, which lost 5 bases and 3 bases, there was a span of 11 bases. Per germline, CDR1 SQVTM and CDR2 ANQGSEA. This CDR3 is built from 12 residues.